The present TCR beta chain was sequenced within a study of neurological immune-mediated disorders. cDNA synthesis was performed by 5'RACE with 10-nucleotide random UMIs. In every sequencing run, more than 170 million TCR-beta sequences were generated from 15-18 subjects. In TCRdb, the 5' RACE reads were re-called with MiXCR into one record per CDR3 protein. The sample lists approximately 58,000 distinct CDR3 sequences, about an eighth occurring once. Study-level results: TCR clonal expansion peaked in HTLV-1-associated myelopathy patients and was lowest in multiple sclerosis patients.

There are 13 residues in the CDR3. CDR1 is LGHDT and CDR2 is YNNKEL in the germline V gene (reference sequence). The study used blood bank volunteers in Maryland, USA, as healthy controls. On this clonotype itself: Its matching antigen is unknown. Relative to the germline gene, one junction end is altered; a read error may explain this.

The clonotype originates from a man in his 60s in good health. The V gene is TRBV3-1, the J gene TRBJ2-1; D uncertain. Sequencing was done on a sample of PBMCs. CDR3 sequence (DNA): TGTACCAGCAGCCAAGATAGGAGTAATGAGCAGTTCTTC. Protein: CTSSQDRSNEQFF.